Shown below are 19 T cell receptor beta chains from a single sample sequenced in a study of radiotherapy plus CTLA-4 blockade in lung cancer. Generated by immunoSEQ multiplex PCR, the TCRdb table keeps only in-frame clones and is missing some. The sample holds over 80,000 clones; less than 90% are singletons and the top ten take just over 0.8%. This sample comprised peripheral blood, obtained from a patient treated with radiotherapy plus ipilimumab. These receptors originate from a human donor with non-small cell lung cancer who had stable disease on radiotherapy plus ipilimumab.

This clone was observed once. The V gene is TRBV9, the J gene TRBJ2-2, with 9 bases identical to TRBD2. This CDR3 comprises 15 residues. Germline-derived CDR1 and CDR2 are SGDLS and YYNGEE. Unmatched junction bases numbered 3, after V lost 3 bases and J lost 3 bases. CDR3: CASSGTSGYTGELFF. CDR3 nucleotide sequence: TGTGCCAGCAGCGGAACTAGCGGGTACACCGGGGAGCTGTTTTTT.

The chain has TRBV4-2 and TRBJ1-1; D not certain. This CDR3 is 14 amino acids long. The germline V gene encodes CDR1 LGHNA and CDR2 YNFKEQ. V dropped 6 bases and J dropped 1 base, with 12 bases sitting between them. The CDR3 here is CASREGGGNTEAFF. As DNA, the CDR3 is TGTGCCAGCAGGGAAGGTGGTGGGAACACTGAAGCTTTCTTT.

This chain uses TRBV28 with TRBJ1-2; D gene ambiguous. Germline assignment: CDR1 MDHEN and CDR2 SYDVKM. This CDR3 has 11 residues. Trimming took 6 bases from V and 4 from J, leaving 6 bases between them. DNA for the CDR3: TGTGCCAGCAGCGGGTTCTATGGCTACACCTTC. This gives the protein CASSGFYGYTF.

V and J are TRBV29-1 and TRBJ2-1; 10 positions agree with TRBD1. This CDR3 has 14 amino acids. Germline V gene lookup returns CDR1 SQVTM and CDR2 ANQGSEA. With 6 bases clipped from V and 7 bases from J, the junction kept 9 bases outside the gene matches. The DNA for the CDR3 is TGCAGCGTCGCCGACAGGGGGCATAAGAATGAGCAGTTCTTC. As protein: CSVADRGHKNEQFF.

The V and J genes are TRBV9 and TRBJ2-2, with D possibly TRBD1 on 6 matching bases. V lost 3 bases, J lost 1 base, and 22 bases lay in between. This CDR3 comprises 19 residues. Germline loops: CDR1 SGDLS, CDR2 YYNGEE. The CDR3 is CASSETLISRGRNTGELFF. The CDR3 DNA follows: TGTGCCAGCAGCGAGACCCTGATTTCAAGGGGGAGGAACACCGGGGAGCTGTTTTTT.

This clone was picked up one time. The V and J genes are TRBV27 and TRBJ1-6; 7 positions match TRBD1. The length of the CDR3 is 16 residues. The germline V gene has CDR1 MNHEY and CDR2 SMNVEV (reference sequence). With 4 bases clipped from V and 6 bases from J, the junction kept 9 bases outside the gene matches. For the CDR3, the DNA is TGTGCCAGCAGTTCGCCCACTCGACAGGGTAATTCACCCCTCCACTTT. Amino acid sequence: CASSSPTRQGNSPLHF.

This clone was detected only once. V gene TRBV29-1 combines with J gene TRBJ1-1; 10 bases match TRBD1. Germline V gives CDR1 SQVTM, CDR2 ANQGSEA. V lost 6 bases to trimming and J lost 3 bases; unmatched junction nucleotides: 7. CDR3 length: 14 residues. This CDR3 reads CSVGDRGRYTEAFF. For the CDR3, the DNA is TGCAGCGTGGGAGACAGGGGGCGGTACACTGAAGCTTTCTTT.

The rearrangement uses TRBV6-4 and TRBJ2-4; 13 bases line up with TRBD2. Unmatched junction bases numbered 22, after V lost 2 bases and J lost 0 bases. This CDR3 spans 24 amino acids. CDR1 and CDR2 from the germline V gene are MRHNA and SNTAGT. The CDR3 bases are TGTGCCAGCAGTGACGATCCCCGGACGGGGGAACTAGCGGGAGGGCCTCTAGCCAAAAACATTCAGTACTTC. Translated: CASSDDPRTGELAGGPLAKNIQYF.

J is TRBJ2-1 and V is TRBV9; TRBD2 might be the D (6 bases). The CDR3 loop spans 14 amino acids. V was trimmed by 3 bases and J by 4 bases, leaving 11 bases between them. CDR1 SGDLS and CDR2 YYNGEE come from the germline V gene. The CDR3 spells CASSEGLSYNEQFF. CDR3 DNA sequence: TGTGCCAGCAGCGAGGGACTCTCATACAATGAGCAGTTCTTC.

The chain recombines TRBV19 with TRBJ1-1; D gene uncertain. There are 11 residues in the CDR3. CDR1 LNHDA and CDR2 SQIVND come from the germline V gene (reference sequence). V was shortened by 3 bases and J by 11 bases, with 10 bases between the two germline ends. CDR3 sequence: CASSIMGSAFF. CDR3 DNA: TGTGCCAGTAGTATCATGGGATCGGCTTTCTTT.

The chain's CDR3 is CASSPGDRLTLNTGELFF. CDR3 in DNA: TGTGCCAGCTCACCAGGGGACAGGCTAACGTTGAACACCGGGGAGCTGTTTTTT. The chain is built from TRBV18 and TRBJ2-2; 8 bases are shared with TRBD1. This CDR3 has 18 amino acids. Trimming removed 2 bases from V and 1 base from J; junction bases left unmatched: 9. The germline V gene encodes CDR1 KGHSH and CDR2 LQKENI.

This CDR3 is CASSIISRQDYGYTF. For the CDR3, the DNA is TGTGCCAGTAGTATCATTTCCCGACAGGACTATGGCTACACCTTC. This chain joins TRBV19 and TRBJ1-2; D is possibly TRBD1 (6 bases). Germline V gene sequence: CDR1 LNHDA, CDR2 SQIVND (reference sequence). V was shortened by 3 bases and J by 3 bases, with 14 bases between the two germline ends. The CDR3 runs 15 residues.

V is TRBV28 and J is TRBJ2-7; 14 positions agree with TRBD2. V shed 6 bases, J shed 9 bases, and the junction held 4 bases outside the gene matches. The CDR3 is 13 amino acids. CDR1 is MDHEN and CDR2 is SYDVKM in the germline V gene. The CDR3 nucleotides read TGTGCCAGCAGAACCGGGACTAGCGGGAGGCAGTACTTC. Translated: CASRTGTSGRQYF.

The V gene is TRBV7-3, the J gene TRBJ1-4; a possible D gene is TRBD1 (6 bases). Germline CDR1 is SGHTA and CDR2 is FQGTGA. The CDR3 contains 15 residues. V was clipped by 0 bases and J by 2 bases, with 7 bases between them. DNA for the CDR3: TGTGCCAGCAGCTTAACGGGGGCCACTAATGAAAAACTGTTTTTT. It codes for CASSLTGATNEKLFF.

The rearrangement uses TRBV29-1 and TRBJ2-1, with unresolved D. V was clipped by 8 bases and J by 3 bases, with 8 bases between them. CDR1 SQVTM and CDR2 ANQGSEA come from the germline V gene. The CDR3 length is 11 residues. This CDR3 is CSTLYYNEQFF. The CDR3 DNA follows: TGCAGCACCTTATACTACAATGAGCAGTTCTTC.

The genes are TRBV7-9 and TRBJ1-1, with a possible D match to TRBD1 (6 bases). Germline V gives CDR1 SEHNR, CDR2 FQNEAQ (reference sequence). Trimming stripped 2 bases from V and 3 bases from J, with 10 bases between. The CDR3 contains 14 residues. CDR3 loop: CASSLSQGHTEAFF. CDR3 in DNA: TGTGCCAGCAGCTTAAGCCAGGGGCACACTGAAGCTTTCTTT.

The rearrangement uses TRBV9 and TRBJ2-3; 9 bases map to TRBD2. The CDR3 length is 16 residues. Germline CDR1 is SGDLS and CDR2 is YYNGEE. The V gene end was trimmed by 0 bases and the J gene end by 2 bases; junction bases not matched to a gene: 4. CDR3 bases: TGTGCCAGCAGCGTAGTGGCTAGCGGGACCACAGATACGCAGTATTTT. Amino acid sequence: CASSVVASGTTDTQYF.

The chain has TRBV5-8 and TRBJ2-1, with a tentative D call TRBD1 (5 bases). Germline V gene data show CDR1 as SGHTS and CDR2 as YDEGEE. This CDR3 region has 14 residues. V was trimmed by 1 base and J by 0 bases, leaving 5 bases between them. The DNA of the CDR3 is TGTGCCAGCAGCTTGAGGGGCTCCTACAATGAGCAGTTCTTC. This codes for CASSLRGSYNEQFF.

This chain joins TRBV5-1 and TRBJ1-2; perhaps TRBD1 as D (5 bases). The V end lost 0 bases, the J end lost 4 bases, and 22 bases lay between the germline ends. The CDR3 runs to 18 residues. The germline V gene has CDR1 SGHRS and CDR2 YFSETQ. The CDR3 region has the DNA TGCGCCAGCAGCTTGGACCTGCAGGGCGCCTCCGAGATCTATGGCTACACCTTC. It translates to CASSLDLQGASEIYGYTF.